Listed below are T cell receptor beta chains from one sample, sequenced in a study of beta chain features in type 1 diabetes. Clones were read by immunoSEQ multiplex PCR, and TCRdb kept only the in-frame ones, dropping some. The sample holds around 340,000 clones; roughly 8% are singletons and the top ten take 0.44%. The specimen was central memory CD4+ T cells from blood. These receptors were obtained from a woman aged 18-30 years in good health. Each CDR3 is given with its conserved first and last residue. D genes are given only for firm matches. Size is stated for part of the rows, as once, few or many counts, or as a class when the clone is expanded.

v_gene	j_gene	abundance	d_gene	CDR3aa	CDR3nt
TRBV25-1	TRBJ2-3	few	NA	CASRGQEYTDTQYF	TGTGCCAGCAGAGGGCAGGAATACACAGATACGCAGTATTTT
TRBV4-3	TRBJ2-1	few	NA	CASSQVGRVGGRETAHNEQFF	TGCGCCAGCAGCCAAGTGGGCAGGGTTGGTGGGCGCGAGACGGCCCACAATGAGCAGTTCTTC
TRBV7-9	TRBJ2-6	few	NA	CASSFRASGANVLTF	TGTGCCAGCAGCTTCCGGGCTTCTGGGGCCAACGTCCTGACTTTC
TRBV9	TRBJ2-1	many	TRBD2	CASSVSGSSYNEQFF	TGTGCCAGCAGCGTTAGCGGGAGCTCCTACAATGAGCAGTTCTTC
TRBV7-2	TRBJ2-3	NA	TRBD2	CASSPGLGAGTQYF	TGTGCCAGCAGCCCTGGACTAGGGGCGGGAACGCAGTATTTT
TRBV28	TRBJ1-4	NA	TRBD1	CASSPLGTGNLEKLFF	TGTGCCAGCAGCCCTCTTGGGACAGGGAACCTTGAAAAACTGTTTTTT
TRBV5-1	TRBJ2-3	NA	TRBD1	CASSLGQGAQTDTQYF	TGCGCCAGCAGCTTAGGACAGGGGGCGCAGACAGATACGCAGTATTTT
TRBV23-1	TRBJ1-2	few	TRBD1	CASSQSGQGVNGYTF	TGCGCCAGCAGTCAATCCGGACAGGGTGTGAATGGCTACACCTTC
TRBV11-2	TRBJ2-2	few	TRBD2	CASSVTSGRAKELFF	TGTGCCAGCAGCGTGACTAGCGGGAGGGCGAAGGAGCTGTTTTTT
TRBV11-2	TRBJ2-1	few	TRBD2	CASSLGLAGYYNEQFF	TGTGCCAGCAGCTTAGGTCTAGCGGGATATTACAATGAGCAGTTCTTC
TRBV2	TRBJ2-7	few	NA	CASSENEPGEQYF	TGTGCCAGCAGTGAAAACGAGCCAGGAGAGCAGTACTTC
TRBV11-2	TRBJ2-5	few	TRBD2	CASSLDQAGGGETQYF	TGTGCCAGCAGCTTAGATCAAGCGGGAGGAGGTGAGACCCAGTACTTC
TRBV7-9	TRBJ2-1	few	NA	CASSLEILFEQFF	TGTGCCAGCAGCTTAGAGATACTTTTTGAGCAGTTCTTC
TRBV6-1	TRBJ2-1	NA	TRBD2	CASSEAGTSGYNEQFF	TGTGCCAGCAGTGAAGCGGGGACTAGCGGATACAATGAGCAGTTCTTC
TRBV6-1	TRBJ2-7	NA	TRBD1	CASSGTGGYEQYF	TGTGCCAGCTCCGGGACAGGGGGATACGAGCAGTACTTC
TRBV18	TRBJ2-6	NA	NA	CASSPPGGGANVLTF	TGTGCCAGCTCACCACCGGGAGGTGGGGCCAACGTCCTGACTTTC
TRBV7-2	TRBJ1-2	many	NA	CASSPGDGNYGYTF	TGTGCCAGCAGCCCAGGGGACGGAAACTATGGCTACACCTTC
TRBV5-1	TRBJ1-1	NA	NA	CASRQESTEAFF	TGCGCCAGCAGACAGGAGAGTACTGAAGCTTTCTTT
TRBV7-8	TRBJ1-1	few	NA	CASSRMQGRGDTEAFF	TGTGCCAGCAGCCGAATGCAGGGCCGCGGGGACACTGAAGCTTTCTTT
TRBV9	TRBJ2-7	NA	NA	CASSVGPNSYEQYF	TGTGCCAGCAGCGTAGGACCGAACTCCTACGAGCAGTACTTC
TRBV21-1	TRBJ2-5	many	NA	CASSIRSGQETQYF	TGTGCCAGCAGCATTAGGTCAGGCCAGGAGACCCAGTACTTC
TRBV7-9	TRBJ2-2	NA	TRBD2	CASSLARAGGSTGELFF	TGTGCCAGCAGCTTAGCTCGCGCGGGAGGTTCCACCGGGGAGCTGTTTTTT
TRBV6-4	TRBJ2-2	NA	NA	CASRLPLDSLVITGELFF	TGTGCCAGCAGATTACCCCTCGACAGCCTCGTTATTACCGGGGAGCTGTTTTTT
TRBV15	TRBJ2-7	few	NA	CATSRGSGAYEQYF	TGTGCCACCAGCAGAGGTTCAGGGGCGTACGAGCAGTACTTC
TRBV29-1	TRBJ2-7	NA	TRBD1	CSVLQQGANEQYF	TGCAGCGTTCTCCAACAGGGGGCAAACGAGCAGTACTTC
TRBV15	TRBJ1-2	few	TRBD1	CATSRDVTGGNYGYTF	TGTGCCACCAGCAGAGATGTGACAGGGGGTAACTATGGCTACACCTTC
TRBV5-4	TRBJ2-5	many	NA	CASSRESGQETQYF	TGTGCCAGCAGCAGAGAAAGCGGGCAAGAGACCCAGTACTTC
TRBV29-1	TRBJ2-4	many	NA	CSVREDQNIQYF	TGCAGCGTTCGAGAGGATCAAAACATTCAGTACTTC
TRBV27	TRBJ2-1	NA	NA	CASRALRNSMGEFF	TGTGCCAGTCGGGCACTGCGCAACAGCATGGGGGAGTTCTTC
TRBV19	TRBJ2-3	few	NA	CASSERSDTQYF	TGTGCCAGTAGTGAAAGATCAGATACGCAGTATTTT
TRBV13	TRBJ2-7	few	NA	CASSRPGHWNEQYF	TGTGCCAGCAGCCGACCGGGACATTGGAACGAGCAGTACTTC
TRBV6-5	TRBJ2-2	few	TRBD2	CASRSSGTNTGELFF	TGTGCCAGCAGATCTAGCGGGACGAACACCGGGGAGCTGTTTTTT
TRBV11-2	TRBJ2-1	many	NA	CASSLASFSYNEQFF	TGTGCCAGCAGCTTAGCCTCGTTCTCCTACAATGAGCAGTTCTTC
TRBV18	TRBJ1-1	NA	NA	CASSPVPNFGTEAFF	TGTGCCAGCTCACCGGTCCCAAACTTTGGCACTGAAGCTTTCTTT
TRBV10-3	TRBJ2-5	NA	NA	CAISERGPETQYF	TGTGCCATCAGTGAGCGGGGTCCCGAGACCCAGTACTTC
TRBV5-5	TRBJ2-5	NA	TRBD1	CASSLAITGTGPETQYF	TGTGCCAGCAGCTTGGCGATTACCGGGACAGGGCCAGAGACCCAGTACTTC
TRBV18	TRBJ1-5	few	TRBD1	CASSPGQGQPQHF	TGTGCCAGCTCACCGGGACAGGGGCAGCCCCAGCATTTT
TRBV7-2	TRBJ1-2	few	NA	CASSLRLHGYTF	TGTGCCAGCAGCTTACGCCTCCATGGCTACACCTTC